This TCR beta chain was identified during a study of cytomegalovirus exposure and HLA in healthy donors. General study results and limits: Researchers reported in a later analysis that a missense DCLRE1C variant was tied to TCR beta V- and J-gene trimming. Among the most significant clusters, several appeared linked to common viral pathogens in a later analysis. Earlier findings revealed that most TCR beta V segments proved productive either about 90% or about 30% of the time. Among TCR sequences, most were rare, though some public TCRs appeared in many donors.

A multiplex PCR was run with 60 Vbeta primers and 13 Jbeta primers. The table came from immunoSEQ multiplex PCR; TCRdb's copy has only in-frame clones and leaves some out. The sample yields fewer than 200,000 clones, about 80% seen once. Germline assignment: CDR1 GTSNPN and CDR2 SVGIG (reference sequence). V was clipped by 1 base and J by 2 bases; unmatched bases: 5. The CDR3 runs 15 residues. Notes on this clone: Its antigen remains unknown.

Material: PBMCs. The TCR comes from a boy under 18 in good health and CMV-seronegative. The chain has TRBV30 and TRBJ2-5, with TRBD1 identical over 9 bases. CDR3 amino acids: CAWSEGQGRQETQYF. The CDR3 DNA reads TGTGCCTGGAGTGAGGGACAGGGACGACAAGAGACCCAGTACTTC.